This T cell receptor (beta chain) was obtained from a study of T cell changes during pregnancy in multiple sclerosis. The CDR3 consists of 18 residues. Germline V lookup: CDR1 KGHSH, CDR2 LQKENI. The V and J ends lost 3 bases and 3 bases respectively, with 24 bases between them. The protocol was immunoSEQ multiplex PCR, while the TCRdb copy is restricted to in-frame clones and leaves out a portion. There are about 69,000 clones in the sample; 90% to 95% occur only once, and 0.29% lies in the top ten. The chain combines TRBV18 with TRBJ2-7, with D maybe TRBD2 (5 bases). This TCR was sampled from a female donor in good health, enrolled as a control in a pregnancy study. The input for sequencing was CD4+ T cells from peripheral blood mononuclear cells, taken in the third trimester of pregnancy. CDR3 nucleotides: TGTGCCAGCTCACCCGACTTCCTTCGGGGTAAGAGGGTCTACGAGCAGTACTTC. As protein: CASSPDFLRGKRVYEQYF.